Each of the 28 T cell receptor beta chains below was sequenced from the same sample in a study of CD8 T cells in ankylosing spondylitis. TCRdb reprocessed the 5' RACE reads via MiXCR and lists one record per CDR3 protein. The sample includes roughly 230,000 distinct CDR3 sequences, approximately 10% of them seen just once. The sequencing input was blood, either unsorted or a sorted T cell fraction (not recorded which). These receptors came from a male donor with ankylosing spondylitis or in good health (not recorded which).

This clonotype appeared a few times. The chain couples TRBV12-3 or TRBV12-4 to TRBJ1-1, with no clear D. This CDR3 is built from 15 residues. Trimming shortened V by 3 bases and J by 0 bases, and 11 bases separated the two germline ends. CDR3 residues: CASSFEAGMNTEAFF. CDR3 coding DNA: TGTGCCAGCAGTTTTGAGGCAGGAATGAACACTGAAGCTTTCTTT.

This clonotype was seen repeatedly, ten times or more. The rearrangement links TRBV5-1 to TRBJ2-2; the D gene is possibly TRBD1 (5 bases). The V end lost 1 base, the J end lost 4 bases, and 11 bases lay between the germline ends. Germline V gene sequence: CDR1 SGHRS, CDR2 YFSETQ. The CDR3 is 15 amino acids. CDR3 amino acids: CASSLQGGATGELFF. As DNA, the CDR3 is TGCGCCAGCAGCTTGCAGGGTGGGGCCACCGGGGAGCTGTTTTTT.

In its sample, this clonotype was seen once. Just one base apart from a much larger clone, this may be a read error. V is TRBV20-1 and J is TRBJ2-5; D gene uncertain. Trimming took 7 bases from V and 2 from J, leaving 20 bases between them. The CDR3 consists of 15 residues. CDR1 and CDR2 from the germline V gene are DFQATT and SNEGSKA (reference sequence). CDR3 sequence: CSVEFSQPPQETQYF. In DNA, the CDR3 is TGCAGTGTCGAATTCTCGCAACCACCACAAGAGACCCAGTACTTC.

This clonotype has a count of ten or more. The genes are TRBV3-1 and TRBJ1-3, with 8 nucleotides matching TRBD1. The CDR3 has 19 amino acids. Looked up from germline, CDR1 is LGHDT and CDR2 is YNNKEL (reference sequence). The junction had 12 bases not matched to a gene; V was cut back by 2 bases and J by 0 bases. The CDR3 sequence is CASSQRGTGRSSSGNTIYF. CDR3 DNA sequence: TGTGCCAGCAGCCAAAGAGGGACAGGCCGATCGAGCTCTGGAAACACCATATATTTT.

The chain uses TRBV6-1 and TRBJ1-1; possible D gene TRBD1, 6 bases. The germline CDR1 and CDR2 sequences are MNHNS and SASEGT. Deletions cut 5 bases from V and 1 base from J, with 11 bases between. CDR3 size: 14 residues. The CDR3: CASSPGTRNTEAFF. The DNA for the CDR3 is TGTGCCAGCAGTCCCGGGACAAGGAACACTGAAGCTTTCTTT.

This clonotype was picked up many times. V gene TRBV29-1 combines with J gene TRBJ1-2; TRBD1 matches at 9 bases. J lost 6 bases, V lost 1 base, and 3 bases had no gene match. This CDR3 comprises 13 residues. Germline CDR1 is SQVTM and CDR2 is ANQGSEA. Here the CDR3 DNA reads TGCAGCGTTGAAGCCGGGACAGGGAATGGCTACACCTTC. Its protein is CSVEAGTGNGYTF. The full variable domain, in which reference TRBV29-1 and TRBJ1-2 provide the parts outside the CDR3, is SAVISQKPSRDICQRGTSLTIQCQVDSQVTMMFWYRQQPGQSLTLIATANQGSEATYESGFVIDKFPISRPNLTFSTLTVSNMSPEDSSIYLCSVEAGTGNGYTFGSGTRLTVV.

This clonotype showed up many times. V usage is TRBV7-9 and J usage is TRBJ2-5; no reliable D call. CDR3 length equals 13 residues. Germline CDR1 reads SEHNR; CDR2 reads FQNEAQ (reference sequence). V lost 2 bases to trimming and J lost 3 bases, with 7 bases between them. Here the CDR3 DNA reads TGTGCCAGCAGCTTAAGAAGGGAAGAGACCCAGTACTTC. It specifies CASSLRREETQYF.

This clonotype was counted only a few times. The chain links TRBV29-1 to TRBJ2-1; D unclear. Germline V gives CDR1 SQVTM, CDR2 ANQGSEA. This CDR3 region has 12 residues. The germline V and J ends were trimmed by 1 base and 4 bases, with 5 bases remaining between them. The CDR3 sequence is CSVEGLYNEQFF. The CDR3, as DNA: TGCAGCGTTGAAGGGCTTTACAATGAGCAGTTCTTC.

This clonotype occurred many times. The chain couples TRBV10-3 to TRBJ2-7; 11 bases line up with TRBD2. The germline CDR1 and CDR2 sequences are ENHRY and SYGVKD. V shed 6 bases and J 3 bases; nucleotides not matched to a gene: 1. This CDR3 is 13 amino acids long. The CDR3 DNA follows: TGTGCCATCAGGGGGACTAGCGGCTACGAGCAGTACTTC. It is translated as CAIRGTSGYEQYF.

The CDR3 DNA is TGCAGTGCTAGACCTGGACCCAACACTGAAGCTTTCTTT. Translating gives CSARPGPNTEAFF. The rearrangement uses TRBV20-1 and TRBJ1-1; D not certain. Trimming took 2 bases from V and 2 from J, leaving 9 bases between them. Germline V gene sequence: CDR1 DFQATT, CDR2 SNEGSKA (reference sequence). The CDR3 length is 13 residues.

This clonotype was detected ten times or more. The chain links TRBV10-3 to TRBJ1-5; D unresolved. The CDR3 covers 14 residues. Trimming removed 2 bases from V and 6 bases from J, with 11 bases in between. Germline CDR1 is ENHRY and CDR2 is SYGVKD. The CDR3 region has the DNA TGTGCCATCAGTGAGGGGAGGGATGCTCAGCCCCAGCATTTT. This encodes CAISEGRDAQPQHF.

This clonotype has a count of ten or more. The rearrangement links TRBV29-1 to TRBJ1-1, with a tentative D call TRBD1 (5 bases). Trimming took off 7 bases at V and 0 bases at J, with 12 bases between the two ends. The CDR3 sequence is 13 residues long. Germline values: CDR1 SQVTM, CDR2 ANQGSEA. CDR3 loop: CSGTGLMNTEAFF. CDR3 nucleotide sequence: TGCAGCGGTACGGGACTTATGAACACTGAAGCTTTCTTT.

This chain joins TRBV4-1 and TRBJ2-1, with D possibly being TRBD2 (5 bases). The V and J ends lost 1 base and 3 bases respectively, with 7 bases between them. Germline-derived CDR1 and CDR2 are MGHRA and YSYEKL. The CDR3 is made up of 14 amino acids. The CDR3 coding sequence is TGCGCCAGCAGCCAAGGACGGGGCTACAATGAGCAGTTCTTC. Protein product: CASSQGRGYNEQFF.

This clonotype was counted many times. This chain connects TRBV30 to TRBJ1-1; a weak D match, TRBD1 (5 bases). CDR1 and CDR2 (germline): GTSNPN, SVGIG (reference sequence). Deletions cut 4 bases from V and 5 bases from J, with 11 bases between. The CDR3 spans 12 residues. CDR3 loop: CAWTKEGTEAFF. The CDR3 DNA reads TGTGCCTGGACAAAGGAGGGGACTGAAGCTTTCTTT.

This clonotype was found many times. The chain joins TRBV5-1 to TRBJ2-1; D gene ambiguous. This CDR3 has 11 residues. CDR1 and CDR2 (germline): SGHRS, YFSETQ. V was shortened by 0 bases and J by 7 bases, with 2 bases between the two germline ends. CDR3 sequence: CASSLENEQFF. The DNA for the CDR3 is TGCGCCAGCAGCTTGGAGAATGAGCAGTTCTTC.

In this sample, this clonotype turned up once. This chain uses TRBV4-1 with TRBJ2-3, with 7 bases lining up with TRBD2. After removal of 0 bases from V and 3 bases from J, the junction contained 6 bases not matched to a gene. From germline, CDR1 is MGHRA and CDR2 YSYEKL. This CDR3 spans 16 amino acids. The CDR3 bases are TGCGCCAGCAGCCAAGAAGGGAACGGGAGGACAGATACGCAGTATTTT. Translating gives CASSQEGNGRTDTQYF.

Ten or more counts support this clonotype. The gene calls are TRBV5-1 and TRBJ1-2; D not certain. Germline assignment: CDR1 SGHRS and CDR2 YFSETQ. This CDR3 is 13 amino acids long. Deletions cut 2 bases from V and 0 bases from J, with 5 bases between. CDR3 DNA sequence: TGCGCCAGCAGCTTACAGTCTAACTATGGCTACACCTTC. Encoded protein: CASSLQSNYGYTF.

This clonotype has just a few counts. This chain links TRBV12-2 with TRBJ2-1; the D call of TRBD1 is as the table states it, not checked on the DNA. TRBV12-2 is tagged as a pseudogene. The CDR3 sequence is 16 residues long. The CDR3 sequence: CASRLAGGNTRNEQFF. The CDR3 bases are TGTGCAAGTCGCTTAGCGGGGGGAAATACTAGGAATGAGCAGTTCTTC.

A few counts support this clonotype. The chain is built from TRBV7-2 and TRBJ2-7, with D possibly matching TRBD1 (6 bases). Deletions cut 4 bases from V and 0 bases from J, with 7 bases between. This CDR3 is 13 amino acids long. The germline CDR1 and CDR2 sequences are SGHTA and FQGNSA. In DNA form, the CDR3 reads TGTGCCAGCAGCTGGACAGCCTCCTACGAGCAGTACTTC. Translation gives CASSWTASYEQYF.

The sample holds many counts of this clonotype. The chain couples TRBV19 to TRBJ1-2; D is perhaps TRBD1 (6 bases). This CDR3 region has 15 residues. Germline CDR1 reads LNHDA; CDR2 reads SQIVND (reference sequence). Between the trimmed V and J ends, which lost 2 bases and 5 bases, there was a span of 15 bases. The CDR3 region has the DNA TGTGCCAGTAGTATAAGGGGGTCCGTCGTATATGGCTACACCTTC. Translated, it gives CASSIRGSVVYGYTF.

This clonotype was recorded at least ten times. The CDR3 nucleotides are TGTGCCAGCAGCGGTGGACAGCGCACAGATACGCAGTATTTT. Residues: CASSGGQRTDTQYF. This chain uses TRBV5-4 with TRBJ2-3; possible D gene TRBD1, 6 bases. V shed 4 bases and J shed 1 base, with 10 bases lying between them. The CDR3 sequence is 14 residues long. Germline V gene sequence: CDR1 SGHNT, CDR2 YYREEE (reference sequence). Together with reference TRBV5-4 and TRBJ2-3, the CDR3 gives the full variable domain: ETGVTQSPTHLIKTRGQQVTLRCSSQSGHNTVSWYQQALGQGPQFIFQYYREEENGRGNFPPRFSGLQFPNYSSELNVNALELDDSALYLCASSGGQRTDTQYFGPGTRLTVL.

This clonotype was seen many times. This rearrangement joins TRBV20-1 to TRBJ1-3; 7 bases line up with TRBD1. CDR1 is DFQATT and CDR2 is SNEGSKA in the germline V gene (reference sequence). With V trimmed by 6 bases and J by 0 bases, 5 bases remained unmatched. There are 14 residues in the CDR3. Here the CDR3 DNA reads TGCAGTGCCACCCGGGACAGCTCTGGAAACACCATATATTTT. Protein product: CSATRDSSGNTIYF.

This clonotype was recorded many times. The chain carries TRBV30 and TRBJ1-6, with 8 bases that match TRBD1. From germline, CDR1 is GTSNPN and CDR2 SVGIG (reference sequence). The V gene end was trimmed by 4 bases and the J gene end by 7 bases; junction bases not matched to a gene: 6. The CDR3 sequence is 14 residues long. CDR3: CAWTGGGRNSPLHF. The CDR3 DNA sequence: TGTGCCTGGACAGGGGGCGGAAGGAATTCACCCCTCCACTTT.

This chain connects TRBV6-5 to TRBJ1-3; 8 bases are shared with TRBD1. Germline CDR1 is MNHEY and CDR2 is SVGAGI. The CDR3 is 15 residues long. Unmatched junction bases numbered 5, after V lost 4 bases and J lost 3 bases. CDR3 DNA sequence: TGTGCCAGCAGTTTGACAGGGGAGGATGGAAACACCATATATTTT. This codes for CASSLTGEDGNTIYF.

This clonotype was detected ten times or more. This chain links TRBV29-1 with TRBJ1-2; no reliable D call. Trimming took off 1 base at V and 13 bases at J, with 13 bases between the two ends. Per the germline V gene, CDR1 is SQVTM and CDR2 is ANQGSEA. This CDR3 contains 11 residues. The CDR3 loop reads CSVEAKGTPTF. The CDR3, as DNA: TGCAGCGTTGAAGCGAAAGGAACCCCCACCTTC.

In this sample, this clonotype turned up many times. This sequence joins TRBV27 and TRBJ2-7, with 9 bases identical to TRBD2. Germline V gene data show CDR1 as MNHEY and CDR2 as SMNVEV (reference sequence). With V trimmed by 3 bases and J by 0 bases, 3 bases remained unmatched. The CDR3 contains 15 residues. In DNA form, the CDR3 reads TGTGCCAGCAGTTTCACTAGCGGGTTCTCCTACGAGCAGTACTTC. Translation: CASSFTSGFSYEQYF.

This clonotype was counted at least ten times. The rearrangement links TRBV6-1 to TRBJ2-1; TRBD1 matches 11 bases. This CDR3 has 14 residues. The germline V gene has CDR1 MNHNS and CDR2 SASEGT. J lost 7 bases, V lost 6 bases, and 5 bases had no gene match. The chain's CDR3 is CASRAGTGGNEQFF. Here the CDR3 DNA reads TGTGCCAGCAGAGCCGGGACAGGGGGAAATGAGCAGTTCTTC.

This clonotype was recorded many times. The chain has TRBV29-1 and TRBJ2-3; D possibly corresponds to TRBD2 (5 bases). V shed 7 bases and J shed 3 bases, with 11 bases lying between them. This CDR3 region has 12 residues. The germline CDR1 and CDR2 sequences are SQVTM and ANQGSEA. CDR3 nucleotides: TGCAGCGCTATCCCGGGGACAGATACGCAGTATTTT. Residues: CSAIPGTDTQYF.